One sample yielded the 31 T cell receptor beta chains listed below, sequenced in a study of patients and donors after allogeneic stem cell transplantation. TCRdb re-derived calls from the RT-PCR reads in MiXCR, one entry per CDR3 protein. This repertoire shows under 170,000 distinct CDR3 sequences, 37% found once; its top ten account for 40% to 55%. Sequencing input: blood, either unsorted or a sorted T cell fraction (not recorded which). The receptors were gathered from a human donor who was either an allogeneic HSCT recipient or a stem cell or donor lymphocyte infusion donor (not recorded which). It is not recorded whose cells these are; they may come from a transplant donor.

In this sample, this clonotype turned up a few times. This sequence joins TRBV20-1 and TRBJ1-4; 10 bases are shared with TRBD1. V shed 2 bases, J shed 8 bases, and the junction held 11 bases outside the gene matches. Looked up from germline, CDR1 is DFQATT and CDR2 is SNEGSKA (reference sequence). There are 16 residues in the CDR3. CDR3 amino acids: CSARWDRGLSGEKLFF. The CDR3 bases are TGCAGTGCTAGATGGGACAGGGGTCTCTCCGGGGAAAAACTGTTTTTT.

This clonotype was observed a few times. CDR3 sequence reads: CASERRGGGYTF. The DNA of the CDR3 is TGTGCCAGCGAGAGGAGGGGAGGAGGCTACACCTTC. The V and J genes are TRBV12-3 or TRBV12-4 and TRBJ1-2, with a tentative D call TRBD1 (5 bases). The CDR3 is made up of 12 amino acids. Deletions cut 8 bases from V and 8 bases from J, with 15 bases between.

This chain links TRBV5-1 with TRBJ2-1, with a possible D match to TRBD1 (6 bases). The germline V gene encodes CDR1 SGHRS and CDR2 YFSETQ. This CDR3 is built from 15 residues. V was clipped by 3 bases and J by 0 bases, with 10 bases between them. CDR3 coding DNA: TGCGCCAGCAGCTGGACAGAGACCTCCTACAATGAGCAGTTCTTC. Translation gives CASSWTETSYNEQFF.

The chain uses TRBV7-9 and TRBJ1-2; perhaps TRBD1 as D (6 bases). The germline CDR1 and CDR2 sequences are SEHNR and FQNEAQ (reference sequence). Trimming pared 1 base from V and 4 bases from J, leaving 10 bases between. This CDR3 contains 14 residues. Here the CDR3 reads CASSLDGGGYGYTF. CDR3 coding DNA: TGTGCCAGCAGCTTAGATGGAGGGGGCTATGGCTACACCTTC.

This sequence joins TRBV7-3 and TRBJ1-1; D gene uncertain. The CDR3 length is 10 residues. Germline lookup yields CDR1 SGHTA and CDR2 FQGTGA. The ends were cut back, 8 bases at V and 8 bases at J, with 9 bases in the middle. The CDR3 DNA reads TGTGCCAGCTTCAATCGGGAAGCTTTCTTT. Translating it yields CASFNREAFF.

This clonotype was recorded a few times. V gene TRBV5-1 combines with J gene TRBJ1-4; TRBD1 aligns across 7 bases. This CDR3 region has 15 residues. Trimming cost V 1 base and J 7 bases; bases outside gene matches: 7. Germline V gene lookup returns CDR1 SGHRS and CDR2 YFSETQ. CDR3 DNA sequence: TGCGCCAGCAGCTTGATCCAGGGGGACGGTGAAAAACTGTTTTTT. It specifies CASSLIQGDGEKLFF.

The sample holds many counts of this clonotype. This sequence joins TRBV6-2 or TRBV6-3 and TRBJ1-5; TRBD1 matches at 9 bases. The CDR3 totals 14 residues. J lost 6 bases, V lost 7 bases, and 7 bases had no gene match. From germline, CDR1 is MNHEY and CDR2 SVGEGT. CDR3 amino acids: CASTFGTGIQPQHF. CDR3 nucleotide sequence: TGTGCCAGCACCTTTGGGACAGGGATTCAGCCCCAGCATTTT.

In this sample, this clonotype turned up a few times. The chain carries TRBV27 and TRBJ1-5; possibly TRBD1 for D (6 bases). Trimming pared 6 bases from V and 1 base from J, leaving 13 bases between. Germline loops: CDR1 MNHEY, CDR2 SMNVEV (reference sequence). The CDR3 has 15 amino acids. CDR3 amino acids: CASRAQGKSNQPQHF. CDR3 bases: TGTGCCAGCAGAGCCCAGGGGAAAAGCAATCAGCCCCAGCATTTT.

V gene TRBV20-1 combines with J gene TRBJ1-6, with 7 bases fitting TRBD1. The CDR3 totals 13 residues. V dropped 3 bases and J dropped 17; count of bases not matched to a gene: 13. Germline V gene lookup returns CDR1 DFQATT and CDR2 SNEGSKA (reference sequence). The CDR3 DNA reads as TGCAGTGCTAGGTCAGGACAGGACCACGGGTTCCACTTT. It is translated as CSARSGQDHGFHF.

This clonotype has more than one count but fewer than ten. V usage is TRBV20-1 and J usage is TRBJ1-6; D may be TRBD1 (5 bases). V was clipped by 0 bases and J by 10 bases, with 19 bases between them. The CDR3 is 16 amino acids. Germline V gene data show CDR1 as DFQATT and CDR2 as SNEGSKA (reference sequence). CDR3 DNA sequence: TGCAGTGCTAGAGATCCAGTCAAGGGGCGCGGATCACCCCTCCACTTT. Its protein is CSARDPVKGRGSPLHF.

This chain joins TRBV27 and TRBJ1-4, with 7 positions matching TRBD1. V lost 8 bases to trimming and J lost 0 bases; unmatched junction nucleotides: 9. The germline CDR1 and CDR2 sequences are MNHEY and SMNVEV (reference sequence). The CDR3 extends over 16 amino acids. CDR3 coding DNA: TGTGCCAGCTCTTTAAATACAGGGGCAACTAATGAAAAACTGTTTTTT. Its translation: CASSLNTGATNEKLFF.

Note on this clonotype: Relative to the germline gene, one junction end is altered; a read error may explain this. The gene calls are TRBV24-1 and TRBJ1-2; D not resolved. The CDR3 runs 12 residues. From germline, CDR1 is KGHDR and CDR2 SFDVKD. The CDR3 here is CATSDPRGGYTF. The CDR3 region has the DNA TGTGCTACCAGTGATCCCCGTGGTGGCTACACCTTC.

This clonotype was picked up a small number of times. This rearrangement joins TRBV6-5 to TRBJ1-1; no clear D gene. Germline assignment: CDR1 MNHEY and CDR2 SVGAGI. Trimming shortened V by 8 bases and J by 1 base, and 14 bases separated the two germline ends. This CDR3 comprises 14 residues. The CDR3 coding sequence is TGTGCCAGCGGATTAGGACGGTCGAACACTGAAGCTTTCTTT. It is translated as CASGLGRSNTEAFF.

This clonotype was found a few times. The V and J genes are TRBV27 and TRBJ1-1; D is ambiguous. The length of the CDR3 is 13 residues. In germline, CDR1 is MNHEY, CDR2 SMNVEV (reference sequence). V lost 3 bases and J 6 bases, leaving 11 bases between the germline ends. The CDR3 sequence is CASSFGLTAEAFF. Written as DNA, the CDR3 is TGTGCCAGCAGTTTTGGGTTGACCGCTGAAGCTTTCTTT.

V is TRBV25-1 and J is TRBJ1-6; 7 positions agree with TRBD1. J gave up 7 bases and V 5 bases, and 11 bases lay outside the gene matches. The CDR3 is 16 residues long. Per germline, CDR1 MGHDK and CDR2 SYGVNS. CDR3 DNA sequence: TGTGCCAGCAGTCAAAAGAAGGACAGGATCAATTCACCCCTCCACTTT. This sequence encodes CASSQKKDRINSPLHF.

V and J are TRBV4-3 and TRBJ2-7; 8 bases are shared with TRBD2. Germline lookup yields CDR1 LGHNA and CDR2 YSLEER. The CDR3 has 15 amino acids. The V gene end was trimmed by 2 bases and the J gene end by 3 bases; junction bases not matched to a gene: 6. The CDR3 region is CASSQTWGLGYEQYF. CDR3 bases: TGCGCCAGCAGCCAAACATGGGGACTAGGCTACGAGCAGTACTTC.

The rearrangement links TRBV6-5 to TRBJ1-1, with 7 positions matching TRBD1. The trim removed 7 bases at V and 3 bases at J, leaving 11 bases unmatched. The CDR3 loop spans 15 amino acids. Germline CDR1 is MNHEY and CDR2 is SVGAGI. The CDR3 loop reads CASTKTTGRDTEAFF. In nucleotides, the CDR3 is TGTGCCAGCACCAAAACGACAGGGCGGGACACTGAAGCTTTCTTT.

The CDR3, as DNA: TGTGCCAGCAGTTACTCGAGGGGGTCCTTGGGCTACACCTTC. Encoded protein: CASSYSRGSLGYTF. The rearrangement uses TRBV6-5 and TRBJ1-2, with D maybe TRBD1 (6 bases). Trimming took 0 bases from V and 8 from J, leaving 13 bases between them. Looked up from germline, CDR1 is MNHEY and CDR2 is SVGAGI. This CDR3 is 14 amino acids long.

The chain links TRBV12-3 or TRBV12-4 to TRBJ2-3; D is unresolved. This CDR3 contains 14 residues. Trimming cost V 6 bases and J 4 bases, with 14 bases left between them. CDR3 DNA sequence: TGTGCCAGCAGCTCTCCTAGGGCCCCAGATACGCAGTATTTT. Encoded protein: CASSSPRAPDTQYF.

The V and J genes are TRBV15 and TRBJ2-1, with D perhaps TRBD2 (6 bases). Looked up from germline, CDR1 is LNHNV and CDR2 is YYDKDF (reference sequence). The CDR3 is made up of 16 amino acids. The V end was cut by 3 bases, the J end by 1 base, with 13 bases between. CDR3 sequence reads: CATSRGSAGSYNEQFF. CDR3 in DNA: TGTGCCACCAGCAGGGGGTCGGCGGGATCCTACAATGAGCAGTTCTTC.

This rearrangement joins TRBV29-1 to TRBJ2-3; TRBD2 agrees at 10 bases. In germline, CDR1 is SQVTM, CDR2 ANQGSEA. The J segment lost 4 bases and the V segment lost 6 bases, leaving 10 bases of the junction unmatched. This CDR3 is built from 15 residues. The CDR3 is CSVRGLAGDADTQYF. CDR3 nucleotides: TGCAGCGTGAGGGGCCTAGCGGGGGATGCAGATACGCAGTATTTT.

This clonotype was picked up a small number of times. This rearrangement joins TRBV20-1 to TRBJ1-2; 10 bases are a match to TRBD1. The CDR3 consists of 15 residues. The germline V gene has CDR1 DFQATT and CDR2 SNEGSKA (reference sequence). The J segment lost 0 bases and the V segment lost 8 bases, leaving 9 bases of the junction unmatched. The CDR3 DNA sequence: TGCAGTACCGGGGACAGGGGACTTACTAACTATGGCTACACCTTC. Translating it yields CSTGDRGLTNYGYTF.

This clonotype was seen more than once but under ten times. The J gene is TRBJ1-1, the V gene TRBV7-2, with D unclear. The CDR3 consists of 15 residues. Germline V gene sequence: CDR1 SGHTA, CDR2 FQGNSA. V lost 1 base to trimming and J lost 2 bases, with 11 bases between them. CDR3 in DNA: TGTGCCAGCAGCTTAGGCCCAGTCCCAAACACTGAAGCTTTCTTT. This codes for CASSLGPVPNTEAFF.

The genes are TRBV29-1 and TRBJ2-4; tentative D call: TRBD2 (6 bases). CDR1 is SQVTM and CDR2 is ANQGSEA in the germline V gene. The CDR3 length is 14 residues. The V gene lost 4 bases and the J gene lost 4 bases, with 14 bases spanning the gap. CDR3 in DNA: TGCAGCGTTGGTGGGACTCGGGCGAAAAACATTCAGTACTTC. It translates to CSVGGTRAKNIQYF. Together with reference TRBV29-1 and TRBJ2-4, the CDR3 gives the full variable domain: SAVISQKPSRDICQRGTSLTIQCQVDSQVTMMFWYRQQPGQSLTLIATANQGSEATYESGFVIDKFPISRPNLTFSTLTVSNMSPEDSSIYLCSVGGTRAKNIQYFGAGTRLSVL.

This chain connects TRBV28 to TRBJ1-3; D unresolved. The CDR3 has 15 amino acids. The germline CDR1 and CDR2 sequences are MDHEN and SYDVKM. Trimming removed 1 base from V and 0 bases from J, with 7 bases in between. CDR3 nucleotides: TGTGCCAGCAGTTTATTGTCCGGCTCTGGAAACACCATATATTTT. Translating gives CASSLLSGSGNTIYF.

The chain couples TRBV6-6 to TRBJ2-1; 10 positions match TRBD1. The V segment lost 4 bases and the J segment 8 bases; nucleotides outside the gene matches: 11. This CDR3 is built from 16 residues. CDR1 and CDR2 from the germline V gene are MNHNY and SVGAGI (reference sequence). CDR3 loop: CASSSRDRGHVDEQFF. The CDR3 coding sequence is TGTGCCAGCAGTTCCCGGGACAGGGGACATGTCGATGAGCAGTTCTTC.

This chain connects TRBV5-1 to TRBJ2-1; D gene unclear. The CDR3 runs to 11 residues. V was shortened by 6 bases and J by 6 bases, with 7 bases between the two germline ends. Germline-derived CDR1 and CDR2 are SGHRS and YFSETQ. The DNA of the CDR3 is TGCGCCAGCAACTACCTCAATGAGCAGTTCTTC. Protein product: CASNYLNEQFF.

A few counts support this clonotype. The V call is TRBV5-1, the J call TRBJ1-1; TRBD1 might be the D (5 bases). CDR1 is SGHRS, CDR2 YFSETQ, per germline. V was trimmed by 4 bases and J by 3 bases, leaving 13 bases between them. The CDR3 runs 14 residues. CDR3 bases: TGCGCCAGCAGCGACCCTGGACATTACACTGAAGCTTTCTTT. Translation: CASSDPGHYTEAFF. Full variable domain (remainder filled in from reference TRBV5-1 and TRBJ1-1): KAGVTQTPRYLIKTRGQQVTLSCSPISGHRSVSWYQQTPGQGLQFLFEYFSETQRNKGNFPGRFSGRQFSNSRSEMNVSTLELGDSALYLCASSDPGHYTEAFFGQGTRLTVV.

Concerning this clonotype itself: Given the absence of the conserved phenylalanine or tryptophan at the CDR3 end, a read error is likely. This chain connects TRBV27 to TRBJ2-1, with 8 bases lining up with TRBD1. This CDR3 is built from 16 residues. J lost 2 bases, V lost 5 bases, and 8 bases had no gene match. Germline CDR1 is MNHEY and CDR2 is SMNVEV (reference sequence). CDR3 bases: TGTGCCAGCAGTCCCCAGGGGGACAGGCCCTACAATGAGCAGTTCTCC. It specifies CASSPQGDRPYNEQFS.

In this sample, this clonotype turned up a few times. V usage is TRBV7-9 and J usage is TRBJ1-2; TRBD1 matches at 7 bases. The germline CDR1 and CDR2 sequences are SEHNR and FQNEAQ (reference sequence). V shed 4 bases and J 3 bases; nucleotides not matched to a gene: 8. The CDR3 spans 15 residues. The CDR3 coding sequence is TGTGCCAGCAGCTCGCTTCGGACAGGCTACTATGGCTACACCTTC. Translating it yields CASSSLRTGYYGYTF.

This CDR3 reads CASSLANTGELFF. As DNA, the CDR3 is TGTGCCAGCAGCTTGGCAAACACCGGGGAGCTGTTTTTT. The chain carries TRBV5-5 and TRBJ2-2; no firm D call. This CDR3 has 13 amino acids. V was cut by 0 bases and J by 2 bases, with 2 bases left in between. Germline V CDR1 and CDR2: SGHKS, YYEKEE (reference sequence).